Listed here is a single T cell receptor (beta chain). Antigen specificity is unknown. With V trimmed by 7 bases and J by 8 bases, 11 bases remained unmatched. In germline, CDR1 is ENHRY, CDR2 SYGVKD. The CDR3 has 14 amino acids. These data belong to a study of CD8+CD57+ T cells in acquired aplastic anemia. Regarding the study as a whole: CD8+ Simpson's diversity in patients was not significantly different from that in controls.

Both TCR beta VDJ combination and CDR3 sequence profiling were carried out. Genomic DNA was the template for this profiling. TCRdb re-called the reads with MiXCR, one entry per CDR3 protein. The data hold under 200,000 distinct CDR3 sequences, with 35% to 55% observed a single time. The TCR was taken from a human donor in good health. V usage is TRBV10-3 and J usage is TRBJ1-1; 9 bases agree with TRBD1. What was sequenced was sorted CD4+, CD8+, or CD8+CD57+ T cells (not recorded which) from PBMCs. The CDR3 sequence is CAITRTGAYGEAFF. The CDR3 bases are TGTGCCATCACCAGGACAGGGGCTTACGGAGAAGCTTTCTTT.